One sample yielded the 9 T cell receptor beta chains listed below, sequenced in a study of blood T cell repertoires in COVID-19. TCRdb keeps only in-frame clones here, not all; method: immunoSEQ multiplex PCR. The sample lists 250,000 to 300,000 clones; more than 75% were seen once. Sequencing was performed on PBMCs or T cells enriched from blood (not recorded which). Every receptor here comes from a woman aged 40 to 50 with acute COVID-19.

This chain links TRBV2 with TRBJ2-7, with 8 bases identical to TRBD1. CDR1 SNHLY and CDR2 FYNNEI come from the germline V gene. There are 14 residues in the CDR3. V was clipped by 7 bases and J by 0 bases; unmatched bases: 5. CDR3 amino acids: CASKDRGISYEQYF. The DNA of the CDR3 is TGTGCCAGCAAAGACAGGGGTATCTCCTACGAGCAGTACTTC.

This sequence joins TRBV5-6 and TRBJ1-6; tentatively, D is TRBD1 (5 bases). CDR1 and CDR2 (germline): SGHDT, YYEEEE. This CDR3 spans 14 amino acids. Trimming removed 0 bases at V and 8 bases at J, with 9 bases between. CDR3 sequence (DNA): TGTGCCAGCAGCTTGGGACAGCCACATTCACCCCTCCACTTT. Encoded protein: CASSLGQPHSPLHF.

The V gene is TRBV19, the J gene TRBJ2-1; a weak D match, TRBD2 (7 bases). The CDR3 is 16 residues long. The germline gives CDR1 LNHDA, CDR2 SQIVND (reference sequence). Trimming took off 5 bases at V and 5 bases at J, with 19 bases between the two ends. This chain's CDR3 is CASSWVGGPENNEQFF. The CDR3 nucleotides read TGTGCCAGTAGTTGGGTCGGGGGGCCTGAAAACAATGAGCAGTTCTTC. Looking up the rest from reference TRBV19 and TRBJ2-1 gives the full variable domain: DGGITQSPKYLFRKEGQNVTLSCEQNLNHDAMYWYRQDPGQGLRLIYYSQIVNDFQKGDIAEGYSVSREKKESFPLTVTSAQKNPTAFYLCASSWVGGPENNEQFFGPGTRLTVL.

The V call is TRBV5-1, the J call TRBJ1-4; 12 bases are shared with TRBD1. Losses at the gene ends were 4 bases for V and 8 bases for J; bases not matched to a gene: 9. The CDR3 extends over 16 amino acids. The germline gives CDR1 SGHRS, CDR2 YFSETQ. In nucleotides, the CDR3 is TGCGCCAGCAGCCTCCGGGACAGGGGGCCTAGCGAAAAACTGTTTTTT. Amino acid sequence: CASSLRDRGPSEKLFF. The full variable domain, its missing parts supplied by reference TRBV5-1 and TRBJ1-4, is KAGVTQTPRYLIKTRGQQVTLSCSPISGHRSVSWYQQTPGQGLQFLFEYFSETQRNKGNFPGRFSGRQFSNSRSEMNVSTLELGDSALYLCASSLRDRGPSEKLFFGSGTQLSVL.

This rearrangement joins TRBV9 to TRBJ1-1; the D gene is possibly TRBD1 (5 bases). CDR1 SGDLS and CDR2 YYNGEE come from the germline V gene. The CDR3 is 13 residues long. V gave up 1 base and J gave up 7 bases, with 11 bases separating them. The CDR3 is CASSVSTRDEAFF. The CDR3 DNA reads as TGTGCCAGCAGCGTATCCACCAGGGATGAAGCTTTCTTT.

The chain combines TRBV18 with TRBJ2-3; D is uncertain. Germline values: CDR1 KGHSH, CDR2 LQKENI. There are 16 residues in the CDR3. Trimming removed 6 bases at V and 3 bases at J, with 19 bases between. The CDR3 loop is CASSSPTRKATDTQYF. The CDR3 DNA reads as TGTGCCAGCTCTTCCCCGACTCGAAAAGCGACAGATACGCAGTATTTT.

The rearrangement uses TRBV12-3 or TRBV12-4 and TRBJ1-2; D is undetermined. The CDR3 consists of 13 residues. The ends were cut back, 7 bases at V and 8 bases at J, with 17 bases in the middle. CDR3 in DNA: TGTGCCAGCAACCCTCTGGGAGATAACGGCTACACCTTC. Protein product: CASNPLGDNGYTF.

The V and J genes are TRBV6-5 and TRBJ1-1; D might be TRBD1 (6 bases). CDR3 size: 13 residues. Between the trimmed V and J ends, which lost 5 bases and 7 bases, there was a span of 14 bases. CDR1 MNHEY and CDR2 SVGAGI come from the germline V gene. CDR3 region: CASSSHGQYEAFF. The CDR3 DNA sequence: TGTGCCAGCAGTAGCCACGGACAGTATGAAGCTTTCTTT.

On this clone itself: Distinct nucleotide sequences in the sample also encode this CDR3. The gene calls are TRBV2 and TRBJ2-7, with 11 bases identical to TRBD2. The CDR3 extends over 12 amino acids. The germline CDR1 and CDR2 sequences are SNHLY and FYNNEI. Losses at the gene ends were 8 bases for V and 4 bases for J; bases not matched to a gene: 1. The CDR3 reads CASGTSGYEQYF. CDR3 nucleotides: TGTGCCAGCGGGACTAGCGGATACGAGCAGTACTTC.